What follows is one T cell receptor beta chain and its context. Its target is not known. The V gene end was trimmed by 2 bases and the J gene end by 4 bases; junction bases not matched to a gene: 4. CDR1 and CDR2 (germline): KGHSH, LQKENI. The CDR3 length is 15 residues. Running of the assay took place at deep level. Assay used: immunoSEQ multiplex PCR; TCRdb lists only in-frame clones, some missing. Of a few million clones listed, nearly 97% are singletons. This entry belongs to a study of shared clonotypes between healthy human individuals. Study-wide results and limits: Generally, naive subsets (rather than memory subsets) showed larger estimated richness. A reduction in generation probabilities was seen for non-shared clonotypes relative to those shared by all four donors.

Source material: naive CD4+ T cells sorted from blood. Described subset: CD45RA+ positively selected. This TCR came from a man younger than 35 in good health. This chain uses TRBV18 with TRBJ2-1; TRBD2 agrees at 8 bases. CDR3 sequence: CASSPISGTYNEQFF. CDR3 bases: TGTGCCAGCTCACCAATTAGCGGGACTTACAATGAGCAGTTCTTC.